These 2 T cell receptor beta chains were sequenced from one sample in a study of OX40 agonist ivuxolimab in advanced cancers. The repertoire was sequenced with immunoSEQ multiplex PCR; TCRdb's copy has only in-frame clones and lacks some. Among 150,000 to 190,000 clones listed, 94% were seen once. The sequenced sample was CD4+ or CD8+ T cells sorted from blood, obtained in a trial of the OX40 agonist ivuxolimab. The receptors were sampled from an adult with an advanced solid tumor such as melanoma, head and neck, liver or kidney cancer.

This clone appeared once. The chain is built from TRBV5-6 and TRBJ2-7, with D possibly being TRBD1 (7 bases). This CDR3 is built from 14 residues. Germline assignment: CDR1 SGHDT and CDR2 YYEEEE. Trimming left V 4 bases short and J 2 bases short, with 13 bases between. The CDR3 DNA reads as TGTGCCAGCAGCCTGGGCGGGACAGCCTACGAGCAGTACTTC. This gives the protein CASSLGGTAYEQYF.

This sequence joins TRBV6-1 and TRBJ1-5; D ambiguous. The CDR3 runs 14 residues. Germline CDR1 MNHNS, CDR2 SASEGT. The V end was cut by 5 bases, the J end by 0 bases, with 8 bases between. The CDR3 DNA reads TGTGCCAGCAGTTCCATATATAGCAATCAGCCCCAGCATTTT. This gives the protein CASSSIYSNQPQHF.